This T cell receptor beta chain stems from a study of patients and donors after allogeneic stem cell transplantation. From the RT-PCR reads, TCRdb called clonotypes with MiXCR, one entry per CDR3 protein. The table includes about 31,000 distinct CDR3 sequences, around 6.8% detected once. This clonotype has more than one count but fewer than ten. Germline V gene data show CDR1 as SNHLY and CDR2 as FYNNEI. The V and J ends lost 6 bases and 3 bases respectively, with 14 bases between them. The CDR3 runs 14 residues. The receptor was derived from a human donor who was either an allogeneic HSCT recipient or a stem cell or donor lymphocyte infusion donor (not recorded which). It is not recorded whose cells these are; they may come from a transplant donor. Sequencing was performed on blood, either unsorted or a sorted T cell fraction (not recorded which). The chain is built from TRBV2 and TRBJ2-5; TRBD1 might be the D (6 bases). This chain's CDR3 is CASRSQGLEETQYF. DNA of the CDR3: TGTGCCAGCAGATCCCAGGGGCTCGAAGAGACCCAGTACTTC.